The clone carrying this T cell receptor (beta chain) was counted only a few times. The sample is drawn from a study of Tregs in tolerant kidney transplant recipients. Recipients received nonmyeloablative bone marrow transplants from related graft donors, with transient mixed chimerism. Generated by immunoSEQ multiplex PCR, the TCRdb table keeps only in-frame clones and is missing some. This sample has 65,000 or so clones; about 90% occur once, and the top ten carry around 4%. The CDR3 consists of 17 residues. V was pared by 5 bases and J by 2 bases, with 5 bases of the junction left unmatched. CDR1 is SGHTA and CDR2 is FQGNSA in the germline V gene.

The rearrangement joins TRBV7-2 to TRBJ2-2; 13 positions agree with TRBD2. The TCR originated in a human patient who received a combined kidney and bone marrow transplant. Some T cells may be the graft donor's. The input for sequencing was CD4+ T cells from blood (PBMCs), taken 6 months after the transplant. Here the CDR3 reads CASSIPGLAGNTGELFF. The CDR3 coding sequence is TGTGCCAGCAGCATTCCGGGACTAGCGGGAAACACCGGGGAGCTGTTTTTT.